These T cell receptor beta chains were read from a single sample in a study of vaccination and CD4 T cells after COVID-19. TCRdb itself ran the PCR reads through MiXCR, one entry per CDR3 protein. The table shows around 10,000 distinct CDR3 sequences, with 35% occurring only once. Their recognized antigens are unknown. Sequenced material: CD4+ T cells from blood, cultured in vitro. The receptor set was obtained from a human donor in good health. CDR3s include the opening cysteine and the closing phenylalanine or tryptophan. Fields, in order: J gene, V gene, clone size, D gene, CDR3 DNA, CDR3 protein. D genes are given only for firm matches. Rows may omit the clone size; those that give it use once, few, many or a size class.

J gene: TRBJ2-7; V gene: TRBV20-1; clone size: .; D gene: TRBD2; CDR3 DNA: TGCAGTGCTAGTGCGGTAGCGGGCTCCTACGAGCAGTACTTC; CDR3 protein: CSASAVAGSYEQYF
J gene: TRBJ2-7; V gene: TRBV2; clone size: .; D gene: TRBD1; CDR3 DNA: TGTGCCAGCAGTGAGCGTGGAGTCAGGGGGCCCTACGAGCAGTACTTC; CDR3 protein: CASSERGVRGPYEQYF
J gene: TRBJ2-7; V gene: TRBV7-2; clone size: few; D gene: .; CDR3 DNA: TGTGCCAGCAGCCCGGGAGTTAGCTCCTACGAGCAGTACTTC; CDR3 protein: CASSPGVSSYEQYF
J gene: TRBJ1-1; V gene: TRBV20-1; clone size: .; D gene: .; CDR3 DNA: TGCAGTGCTCACGACTACAGGGTCGGGTATGAAGCTTTCTTT; CDR3 protein: CSAHDYRVGYEAFF
J gene: TRBJ1-2; V gene: TRBV7-2; clone size: .; D gene: TRBD1; CDR3 DNA: TGTGCCAGCAGCCCAAAGGGGGCGCTCGGCTACACCTTC; CDR3 protein: CASSPKGALGYTF
J gene: TRBJ2-2; V gene: TRBV24-1; clone size: .; D gene: .; CDR3 DNA: TGTGCCACCAGCGATGAAACAGGGTCGAACACCGGGGAGCTGTTTTTT; CDR3 protein: CATSDETGSNTGELFF
J gene: TRBJ2-5; V gene: TRBV6-5; clone size: .; D gene: .; CDR3 DNA: TGTGCCAGCAGTTATGGGACACATCAAGAGACCCAGTACTTC; CDR3 protein: CASSYGTHQETQYF
J gene: TRBJ1-6; V gene: TRBV28; clone size: few; D gene: TRBD1; CDR3 DNA: TGTGCCAGCAGTATCGGACAGGGGAGATCCTATAATTCACCCCTCCACTTT; CDR3 protein: CASSIGQGRSYNSPLHF
J gene: TRBJ2-1; V gene: TRBV27; clone size: few; D gene: TRBD1; CDR3 DNA: TGTGCCAGCAGTTTAAAGTGGGCAGGGGGATACAATGAGCAGTTCTTC; CDR3 protein: CASSLKWAGGYNEQFF
J gene: TRBJ2-3; V gene: TRBV2; clone size: .; D gene: TRBD2; CDR3 DNA: TGTGCCAGCAGTGAAAGACTAGCGGGAGCTGATACGCAGTATTTT; CDR3 protein: CASSERLAGADTQYF
J gene: TRBJ1-1; V gene: TRBV2; clone size: .; D gene: .; CDR3 DNA: TGTGCCAGCAAGGGGTTCAGGACTGAAGCTTTCTTT; CDR3 protein: CASKGFRTEAFF
J gene: TRBJ2-7; V gene: TRBV7-9; clone size: .; D gene: .; CDR3 DNA: TGTGCCAGCACCAGAGGTCTAGGGACCTACGAGCAGTACTTC; CDR3 protein: CASTRGLGTYEQYF
J gene: TRBJ2-3; V gene: TRBV4-1; clone size: .; D gene: .; CDR3 DNA: TGCGCCAGCAGCTTTACCCGGACTGCGAGGATTACTGATACGCAGTATTTT; CDR3 protein: CASSFTRTARITDTQYF
J gene: TRBJ1-5; V gene: TRBV11-2; clone size: .; D gene: TRBD1; CDR3 DNA: TGTGCCAGCAGCGCACGACAGGGCCCCAATCAGCCCCAGCATTTT; CDR3 protein: CASSARQGPNQPQHF
J gene: TRBJ2-2; V gene: TRBV7-3; clone size: .; D gene: .; CDR3 DNA: TGTGCCAGCAGCCCAGTAGCCCTCGGGGCCGGGGAGCTGTTTTTT; CDR3 protein: CASSPVALGAGELFF
J gene: TRBJ1-5; V gene: TRBV19; clone size: .; D gene: .; CDR3 DNA: TGTGCCACCGGGCTGGGGTTAGGTCAGCCCCAGCATTTT; CDR3 protein: CATGLGLGQPQHF
J gene: TRBJ1-4; V gene: TRBV6-1; clone size: .; D gene: TRBD1; CDR3 DNA: TGTGCCAGCATTAACAGGGGAGGTGGGAAACTGTTTTTT; CDR3 protein: CASINRGGGKLFF
J gene: TRBJ2-3; V gene: TRBV27; clone size: few; D gene: .; CDR3 DNA: TGTGCCAGCACCCCCCGGTGGAGAGATACGCAGTATTTT; CDR3 protein: CASTPRWRDTQYF
J gene: TRBJ2-6; V gene: TRBV28; clone size: .; D gene: .; CDR3 DNA: TGTGCCAGCAGTTTATGGTCGGCAGCCTCTGGGGCCAACGTCCTGACTTTC; CDR3 protein: CASSLWSAASGANVLTF
J gene: TRBJ2-7; V gene: TRBV28; clone size: .; D gene: .; CDR3 DNA: TGTGCCAGCAGTTTATTAAGTAAATCGTTCTACGAGCAGTACTTC; CDR3 protein: CASSLLSKSFYEQYF
J gene: TRBJ1-5; V gene: TRBV4-1; clone size: .; D gene: TRBD1; CDR3 DNA: TGCGCCAGCAGCCAAGAACCGGGACAGATCAATCAGCCCCAGCATTTT; CDR3 protein: CASSQEPGQINQPQHF
J gene: TRBJ2-3; V gene: TRBV18; clone size: .; D gene: .; CDR3 DNA: TGTGCCAGCTCCCCCCTCACGGGGATCACAGATACGCAGTATTTT; CDR3 protein: CASSPLTGITDTQYF
J gene: TRBJ2-5; V gene: TRBV7-3; clone size: few; D gene: .; CDR3 DNA: TGTGCCAGCAGCTGGACCCCAGCAGAGACCCAGTACTTC; CDR3 protein: CASSWTPAETQYF
J gene: TRBJ2-7; V gene: TRBV28; clone size: .; D gene: .; CDR3 DNA: TGTGCCAGCAGAGTACCAGGGACCACCGCCTACGAGCAGTACTTC; CDR3 protein: CASRVPGTTAYEQYF
J gene: TRBJ1-2; V gene: TRBV6-1; clone size: .; D gene: .; CDR3 DNA: TGTGCCAGCAGCCCCGGGGGGGGCTTAGGCTACACCTTC; CDR3 protein: CASSPGGGLGYTF
J gene: TRBJ2-2; V gene: TRBV19; clone size: few; D gene: .; CDR3 DNA: TGTGCCAGTAGTATAGCCAGGGGGAACACCGGGGAGCTGTTTTTT; CDR3 protein: CASSIARGNTGELFF
J gene: TRBJ2-2; V gene: TRBV10-3; clone size: .; D gene: .; CDR3 DNA: TGTGCCATCAGTGAGTCGGGGCGGGGGCGGCGGACCGGGGAGCTGTTTTTT; CDR3 protein: CAISESGRGRRTGELFF
J gene: TRBJ2-1; V gene: TRBV7-3; clone size: few; D gene: TRBD2; CDR3 DNA: TGTGCCAGCAGCCTAGCGGGGGACAATGAGCAGTTCTTC; CDR3 protein: CASSLAGDNEQFF
J gene: TRBJ2-1; V gene: TRBV6-2/TRBV6-3; clone size: .; D gene: TRBD2; CDR3 DNA: TGTGCCAGCAGTTCTCGCCCGGGACTAGCGGGAGGTTCCAATGAGCAGTTCTTC; CDR3 protein: CASSSRPGLAGGSNEQFF
J gene: TRBJ2-3; V gene: TRBV11-3; clone size: few; D gene: TRBD1; CDR3 DNA: TGTGCCAGCAGCCAGGGGGCTGGAGATACGCAGTATTTT; CDR3 protein: CASSQGAGDTQYF
J gene: TRBJ1-2; V gene: TRBV6-5; clone size: .; D gene: .; CDR3 DNA: TGTGCCAGCAGTTACGGGTCGGGGAATGGCTACACCTTC; CDR3 protein: CASSYGSGNGYTF
J gene: TRBJ1-1; V gene: TRBV6-1; clone size: .; D gene: .; CDR3 DNA: TGTGCCAGCACCAACGTAAGGGACACTGAAGCTTTCTTT; CDR3 protein: CASTNVRDTEAFF
J gene: TRBJ1-2; V gene: TRBV19; clone size: .; D gene: .; CDR3 DNA: TGTGCCACCCGGGACCTGGCCGGCTATGGCTACACCTTC; CDR3 protein: CATRDLAGYGYTF
J gene: TRBJ1-5; V gene: TRBV6-2/TRBV6-3; clone size: .; D gene: .; CDR3 DNA: TGTGCCAGCAGTTACCCAGGGGAACAACAGCCCCAGCATTTT; CDR3 protein: CASSYPGEQQPQHF
J gene: TRBJ2-2; V gene: TRBV11-3; clone size: few; D gene: .; CDR3 DNA: TGTGCCAGCAGCTTAGGACGCTACACCGGGGAGCTGTTTTTT; CDR3 protein: CASSLGRYTGELFF
J gene: TRBJ1-1; V gene: TRBV25-1; clone size: .; D gene: .; CDR3 DNA: TGTGCCAGCAGTAAGAACCGGGACACCACTGAAGCTTTCTTT; CDR3 protein: CASSKNRDTTEAFF
J gene: TRBJ1-5; V gene: TRBV25-1; clone size: .; D gene: .; CDR3 DNA: TGTGCCAGCAGTGAGATGGGTAAGGGCAATCAGCCCCAGCATTTT; CDR3 protein: CASSEMGKGNQPQHF
J gene: TRBJ1-1; V gene: TRBV7-8; clone size: .; D gene: .; CDR3 DNA: TGTGCCAGCAGCTTGCAGGGAGGGACTGAAGCTTTCTTT; CDR3 protein: CASSLQGGTEAFF
J gene: TRBJ1-5; V gene: TRBV12-3/TRBV12-4; clone size: .; D gene: .; CDR3 DNA: TGTGCCAGCAGGATGACCGGAAATCAGCCCCAGCATTTT; CDR3 protein: CASRMTGNQPQHF
J gene: TRBJ1-2; V gene: TRBV4-1; clone size: .; D gene: TRBD1; CDR3 DNA: TGCGCCAGCAGCCCCTGGGACAGGCCTCACAATGGCTACACCTTC; CDR3 protein: CASSPWDRPHNGYTF
J gene: TRBJ2-3; V gene: TRBV20-1; clone size: few; D gene: .; CDR3 DNA: TGCAGTGCTAGAGAAAGGGAGAGTACGCAGTATTTT; CDR3 protein: CSARERESTQYF